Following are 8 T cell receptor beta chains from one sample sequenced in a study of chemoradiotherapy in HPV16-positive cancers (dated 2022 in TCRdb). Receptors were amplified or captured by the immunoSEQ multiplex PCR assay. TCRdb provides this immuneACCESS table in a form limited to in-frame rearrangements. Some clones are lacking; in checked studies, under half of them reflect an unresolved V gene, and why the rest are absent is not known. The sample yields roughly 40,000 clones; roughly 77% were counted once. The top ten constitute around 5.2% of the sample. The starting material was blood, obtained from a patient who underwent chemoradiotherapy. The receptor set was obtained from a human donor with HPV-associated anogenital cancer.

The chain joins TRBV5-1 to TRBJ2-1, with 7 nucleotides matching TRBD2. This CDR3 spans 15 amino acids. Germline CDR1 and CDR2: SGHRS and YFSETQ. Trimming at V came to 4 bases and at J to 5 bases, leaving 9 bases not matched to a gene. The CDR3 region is CASSGRRTSHNEQFF. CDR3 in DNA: TGCGCCAGCAGCGGGCGTAGGACTAGTCACAATGAGCAGTTCTTC.

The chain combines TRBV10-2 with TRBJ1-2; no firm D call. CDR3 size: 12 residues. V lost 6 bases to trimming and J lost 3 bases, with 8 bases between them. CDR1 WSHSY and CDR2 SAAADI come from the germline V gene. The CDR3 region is CASSSADYGYTF. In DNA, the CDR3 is TGCGCCAGCAGCTCGGCAGACTATGGCTACACCTTC.

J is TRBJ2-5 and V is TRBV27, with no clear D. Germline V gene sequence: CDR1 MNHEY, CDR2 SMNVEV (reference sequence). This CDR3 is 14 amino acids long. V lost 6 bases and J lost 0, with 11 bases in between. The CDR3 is CASRPTWYQETQYF. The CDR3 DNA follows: TGTGCCAGCAGGCCGACTTGGTACCAAGAGACCCAGTACTTC.

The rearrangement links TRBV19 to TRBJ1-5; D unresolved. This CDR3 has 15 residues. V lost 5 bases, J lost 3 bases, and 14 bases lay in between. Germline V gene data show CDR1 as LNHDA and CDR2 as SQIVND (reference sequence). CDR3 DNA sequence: TGTGCCAGTAGTTCCCTGGCCAGTTACAATCAGCCCCAGCATTTT. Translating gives CASSSLASYNQPQHF.

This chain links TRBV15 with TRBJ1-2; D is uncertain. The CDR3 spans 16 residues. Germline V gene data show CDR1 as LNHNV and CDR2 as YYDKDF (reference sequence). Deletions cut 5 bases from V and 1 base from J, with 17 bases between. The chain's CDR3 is CATSRRTSNSNYGYTF. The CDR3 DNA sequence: TGTGCCACCAGCCGCCGGACCTCCAACAGTAACTATGGCTACACCTTC.

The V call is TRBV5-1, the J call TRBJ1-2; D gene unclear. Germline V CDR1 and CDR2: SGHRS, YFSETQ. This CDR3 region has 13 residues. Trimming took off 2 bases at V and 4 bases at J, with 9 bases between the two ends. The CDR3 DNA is TGCGCCAGCAGCTTTGGGCAGAGCTATGGCTACACCTTC. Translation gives CASSFGQSYGYTF.

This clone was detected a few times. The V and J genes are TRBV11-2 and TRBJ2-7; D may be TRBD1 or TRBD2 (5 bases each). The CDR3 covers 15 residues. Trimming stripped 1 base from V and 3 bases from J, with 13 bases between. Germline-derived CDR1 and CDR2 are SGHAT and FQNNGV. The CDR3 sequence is CASSLALGPYYEQYF. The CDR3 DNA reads TGTGCCAGCAGCTTAGCCCTGGGACCTTACTACGAGCAGTACTTC.

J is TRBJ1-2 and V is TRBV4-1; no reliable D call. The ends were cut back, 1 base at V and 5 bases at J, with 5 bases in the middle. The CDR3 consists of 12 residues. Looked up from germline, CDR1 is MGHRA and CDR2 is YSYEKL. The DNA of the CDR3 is TGCGCCAGCAGCCAAGGATTATATGGCTACACCTTC. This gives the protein CASSQGLYGYTF.